This T cell receptor beta chain is drawn from a study of T cell responses to AZD1222 COVID-19 vaccine. Study at large: Researchers grouped second doses given at about 4 or about 12 weeks into one pool. Findings of the study overall: Spike-wide vaccine-associated CD4 TCRs dominated at 160-218 and 743-854. Only a handful of people who got AZD1222 tested seropositive at baseline.

Some clones are missing from TCRdb's copy, which holds only in-frame ones; the method was immunoSEQ multiplex PCR. The sample consists of 90,000 to 130,000 clones, more than 70% of them appearing once. About this clone: Its cognate antigen is unknown.

This CDR3 spans 13 amino acids. Per the germline V gene, CDR1 is SGHDT and CDR2 is YYEEEE. The V segment lost 1 base and the J segment 6 bases; nucleotides outside the gene matches: 3. The specimen comprised peripheral blood, sampled on day 0 of AZD1222 vaccination. The chain is built from TRBV5-6 and TRBJ1-2; 7 bases are a match to TRBD1. This clonotype was obtained from an adult in good health. This chain's CDR3 is CASSLWDSDGYTF. CDR3 sequence (DNA): TGTGCCAGCAGCTTGTGGGACAGTGATGGCTACACCTTC.